This passage covers 12 T cell receptor beta chains from one sample sequenced in a study of regulatory T cells in long-lasting Graves disease. Specified time point: newly diagnosed GD, antithyroid drugs for less than 3 months. PBMC RNA served as the TCR library source. The authors built TCR beta libraries using iRepertoire HTBI primers and Arm-PCR of CDR3 regions. From the multiplex PCR reads, TCRdb called clonotypes with MiXCR, one entry per CDR3 protein. This table holds around 500,000 distinct CDR3 sequences, about 12% found once. The sample was also linked to a second study, of T cells in Graves' hyperthyroidism and ophthalmopathy.

Sequences were derived from peripheral blood mononuclear cells (PBMCs), sampled at new diagnosis, from a patient treated with antithyroid drugs. The receptor source for this set is a woman aged 30 to 39 with Graves disease.

The chain carries TRBV11-1 and TRBJ2-1, with 8 bases identical to TRBD1. J gave up 3 bases and V 4 bases, and 8 bases lay outside the gene matches. Germline-derived CDR1 and CDR2 are SGHAT and FQDESV (reference sequence). This CDR3 is 16 amino acids long. CDR3 loop: CASSSHRDRLYNEQFF. The CDR3 bases are TGTGCCAGCAGCTCCCACCGGGACAGGCTCTACAATGAGCAGTTCTTC.

The sample holds many counts of this clonotype. This chain uses TRBV2 with TRBJ1-4, with TRBD1 matching over 8 bases. The CDR3 is made up of 15 amino acids. Germline V gives CDR1 SNHLY, CDR2 FYNNEI. With V trimmed by 7 bases and J by 7 bases, 11 bases remained unmatched. The CDR3 coding sequence is TGTGCCAGCAAACCGGGACAGGCCCCAGGTGAAAAACTGTTTTTT. Encoded protein: CASKPGQAPGEKLFF.

This clonotype was observed at least ten times. This sequence joins TRBV6-5 and TRBJ1-1; tentative D call: TRBD1 (6 bases). CDR1 and CDR2 from the germline V gene are MNHEY and SVGAGI. The CDR3 totals 15 residues. Trimming stripped 2 bases from V and 4 bases from J, with 14 bases between. CDR3 in DNA: TGTGCCAGCAGTTACAGGGGGTCGCTAGGCACTGAAGCTTTCTTT. It yields the protein CASSYRGSLGTEAFF.

This chain connects TRBV20-1 to TRBJ2-1; 7 positions agree with TRBD1. Germline CDR1 and CDR2: DFQATT and SNEGSKA (reference sequence). Trimming cost V 5 bases and J 10 bases; bases outside gene matches: 8. The length of the CDR3 is 12 residues. CDR3 protein: CSAVDRVSEQFF. DNA for the CDR3: TGCAGTGCTGTAGACAGGGTTTCCGAGCAGTTCTTC.

This clonotype was seen repeatedly, ten times or more. The chain joins TRBV13 to TRBJ2-5, with D possibly being TRBD2 (6 bases). Trimming stripped 7 bases from V and 5 bases from J, with 17 bases between. The CDR3 spans 14 residues. The germline V gene encodes CDR1 PRHDT and CDR2 FYEKMQ (reference sequence). DNA for the CDR3: TGTGCCAGCATGTACGGGAGTAGGAAGGAGACCCAGTACTTC. It codes for CASMYGSRKETQYF.

The CDR3 loop reads CATSRDLGGYTDTQYF. The CDR3 DNA sequence: TGTGCCACCAGCAGAGATTTGGGCGGGTACACAGATACGCAGTATTTT. The chain carries TRBV15 and TRBJ2-3, with a weak D call TRBD2 (5 bases). Between the trimmed V and J ends, which lost 0 bases and 2 bases, there was a span of 12 bases. The CDR3 is 16 amino acids. Germline-derived CDR1 and CDR2 are LNHNV and YYDKDF (reference sequence).

This clonotype has ten or more counts. The chain carries TRBV5-6 and TRBJ2-3, with D unresolved. This CDR3 spans 13 amino acids. Between the trimmed V and J ends, which lost 1 base and 2 bases, there was a span of 5 bases. Germline-derived CDR1 and CDR2 are SGHDT and YYEEEE. The CDR3, as DNA: TGTGCCAGCAGCTTGTCAAACACAGATACGCAGTATTTT. Residues: CASSLSNTDTQYF.

This sequence joins TRBV5-6 and TRBJ2-7, with TRBD2 as a possible D gene (7 bases). CDR1 is SGHDT and CDR2 is YYEEEE in the germline V gene. The V end was cut by 4 bases, the J end by 4 bases, with 12 bases between. This CDR3 comprises 13 residues. The CDR3 sequence: CASSPRGGYEQYF. For the CDR3, the DNA is TGTGCCAGCAGCCCGAGGGGGGGTTACGAGCAGTACTTC.

The table lists this clonotype with many counts. J is TRBJ2-2 and V is TRBV11-3; 7 bases fit TRBD1. The junction had 4 bases not matched to a gene; V was cut back by 2 bases and J by 4 bases. The CDR3 sequence is 15 residues long. Germline V gene sequence: CDR1 SGHNT, CDR2 YENEEA. In DNA form, the CDR3 reads TGTGCCAGCAGCTTACAACAGGGGTTCACCGGGGAGCTGTTTTTT. Amino acid sequence: CASSLQQGFTGELFF.

V gene TRBV10-3 combines with J gene TRBJ2-3; TRBD1 agrees at 8 bases. The germline V gene encodes CDR1 ENHRY and CDR2 SYGVKD. With 10 bases clipped from V and 1 base from J, the junction kept 4 bases outside the gene matches. The CDR3 spans 13 residues. CDR3 in amino acids: CATQGAGTDTQYF. In nucleotides, the CDR3 is TGTGCCACCCAGGGGGCTGGCACAGATACGCAGTATTTT.

This clonotype was detected ten times or more. The rearrangement uses TRBV6-1 and TRBJ1-5, with 7 bases fitting TRBD1. The CDR3 runs 13 residues. V shed 7 bases and J 6 bases; nucleotides not matched to a gene: 6. From germline, CDR1 is MNHNS and CDR2 SASEGT. The CDR3 reads CASTKQGFQPQHF. In nucleotides, the CDR3 is TGTGCCAGCACCAAACAGGGGTTTCAGCCCCAGCATTTT.

The CDR3 region has the DNA TGTGCCAGCGGGAACCGACAGGCCGGGGAGCTGTTTTTT. Encoded protein: CASGNRQAGELFF. The V call is TRBV3-1, the J call TRBJ2-2, with TRBD1 as a possible D gene (6 bases). The CDR3 has 13 residues. The V gene's germline CDR1 is LGHDT and CDR2 YNNKEL (reference sequence). Trimming removed 8 bases from V and 6 bases from J, with 13 bases in between.